This TCR beta chain was sequenced during a study of T cells after yellow fever vaccination. This CDR3 region has 17 residues. V dropped 1 base and J dropped 4 bases, with 19 bases sitting between them. Per germline, CDR1 MGHRA and CDR2 YSYEKL. One entry per CDR3 protein results from TCRdb running MiXCR on the 5' RACE reads. The sample shows tens of thousands of distinct CDR3 sequences, around 6.9% of them seen only once. Source: CD8+ T cells sorted from PBMCs, taken 5 to 6 days after the first yellow fever vaccination. This chain links TRBV4-1 with TRBJ1-1; no clear D gene. This sequence was found in a man between 18 and 35 years old who received the YFV17D yellow fever vaccine. CDR3 protein: CASSQVRTALAGTEAFF. The CDR3 nucleotides read TGCGCCAGCAGCCAAGTCCGTACAGCCCTAGCGGGCACTGAAGCTTTCTTT.